This paragraph covers one T cell receptor beta chain sequence. The CDR3 spans 15 residues. The germline V gene encodes CDR1 MNHNS and CDR2 SASEGT. Unmatched junction bases numbered 6, after V lost 1 base and J lost 4 bases. This sample stems from a study of OX40 agonist ivuxolimab in advanced cancers. Only in-frame clones appear in the TCRdb table, and some are missing; sequencing was by immunoSEQ multiplex PCR. The sample contains about 49,000 clones, approximately 79% of which appear only once. This TCR was sampled from an adult with an advanced solid tumor such as melanoma, head and neck, liver or kidney cancer. The sample here was CD4+ or CD8+ T cells sorted from blood, taken in a trial of the OX40 agonist ivuxolimab. The chain recombines TRBV6-1 with TRBJ2-7; 8 bases fit TRBD1. The CDR3 DNA follows: TGTGCCAGCAGTGAAGTGGTGGGACAGGATTACGAGCAGTACTTC. Translated: CASSEVVGQDYEQYF.